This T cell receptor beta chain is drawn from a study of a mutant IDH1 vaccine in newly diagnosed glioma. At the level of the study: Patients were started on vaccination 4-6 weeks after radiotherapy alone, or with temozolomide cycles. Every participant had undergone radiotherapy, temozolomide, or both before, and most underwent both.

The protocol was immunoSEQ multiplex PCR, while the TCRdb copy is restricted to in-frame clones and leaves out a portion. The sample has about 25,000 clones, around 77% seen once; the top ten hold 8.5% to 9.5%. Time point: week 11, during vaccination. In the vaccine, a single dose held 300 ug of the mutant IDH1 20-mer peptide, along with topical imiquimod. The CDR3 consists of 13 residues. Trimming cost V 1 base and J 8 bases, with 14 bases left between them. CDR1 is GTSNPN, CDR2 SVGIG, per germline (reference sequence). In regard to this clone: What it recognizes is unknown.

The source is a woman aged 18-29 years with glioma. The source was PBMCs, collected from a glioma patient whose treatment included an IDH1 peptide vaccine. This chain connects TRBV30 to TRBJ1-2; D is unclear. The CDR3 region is CAWSAGSFVGYTF. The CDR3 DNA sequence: TGTGCCTGGAGTGCTGGGTCTTTTGTGGGCTACACCTTC.